These 9 T cell receptor beta chains share one sample of origin, sequenced in a study of T cell responses to AZD1222 COVID-19 vaccine (dated by TCRdb to about 2021). Library prep was done by the immunoSEQ multiplex PCR assay. TCRdb provides this immuneACCESS table in a form limited to in-frame rearrangements. Some clones are lacking; in checked studies, under half of them reflect an unresolved V gene, and why the rest are absent is not known. Counted in this sample were some 150,000 clones; roughly 90% of them appeared once. The leading ten clones occupy roughly 3.4% of the sample. According to the study, the label for this sample's time point signals: about 28 days (+/-7) after the second vaccine dose. The material sequenced was peripheral blood, taken 28 days after the second AZD1222 dose. These receptors were collected from an adult who received the AZD1222 COVID-19 vaccine.

The gene calls are TRBV28 and TRBJ1-1, with 9 nucleotides matching TRBD1. Trimming took 6 bases from V and 1 from J; bases not matched to a gene: 12. The CDR3 extends over 17 amino acids. Germline V lookup: CDR1 MDHEN, CDR2 SYDVKM. The CDR3 spells CASRPHTGQGTNTEAFF. The CDR3 coding sequence is TGTGCCAGCAGACCACATACAGGACAGGGGACGAACACTGAAGCTTTCTTT.

The chain is built from TRBV28 and TRBJ1-2; maybe TRBD1 (5 bases). Per the germline V gene, CDR1 is MDHEN and CDR2 is SYDVKM. The CDR3 contains 14 residues. V was trimmed by 7 bases and J by 4 bases, leaving 16 bases between them. For the CDR3, the DNA is TGTGCCAGCACCATAGGGACTGACATCTATGGCTACACCTTC. Encoded protein: CASTIGTDIYGYTF.

The chain has TRBV2 and TRBJ2-7; 10 positions match TRBD2. CDR3 size: 14 residues. CDR1 and CDR2 (germline): SNHLY, FYNNEI. The V and J ends lost 8 bases and 3 bases, in that order; junction bases with no gene match: 7. The DNA for the CDR3 is TGTGCCAGCCTAACTAGCGGGGCCCACTACGAGCAGTACTTC. This codes for CASLTSGAHYEQYF.

This clone has a single count. V is TRBV10-3 and J is TRBJ1-1, with 7 bases fitting TRBD1. With V trimmed by 2 bases and J by 0 bases, 6 bases remained unmatched. The CDR3 is made up of 16 amino acids. Germline lookup yields CDR1 ENHRY and CDR2 SYGVKD. This CDR3 is CAISEKWGTVNTEAFF. The CDR3 DNA follows: TGTGCCATCAGTGAGAAGTGGGGGACAGTGAACACTGAAGCTTTCTTT.

The V call is TRBV5-1, the J call TRBJ2-1; D ambiguous. With 6 bases removed from V and 8 bases from J, the gap between germline ends came to 9 bases. The CDR3 has 11 residues. Germline loops: CDR1 SGHRS, CDR2 YFSETQ. The CDR3 DNA reads TGCGCCAGCAATTCGTGGGATGAGCAGTTCTTC. It translates to CASNSWDEQFF.

In its sample, this clone was seen once. V usage is TRBV18 and J usage is TRBJ1-5, with D unclear. The germline V and J ends were trimmed by 8 bases and 0 bases, with 14 bases remaining between them. This CDR3 is built from 15 residues. Germline V lookup: CDR1 KGHSH, CDR2 LQKENI. The CDR3 sequence is CASGELGNSNQPQHF. CDR3 DNA: TGTGCCAGCGGGGAACTCGGGAATAGCAATCAGCCCCAGCATTTT. The entire variable domain, with the rest obtained from reference TRBV18 and TRBJ1-5, is as follows: NAGVMQNPRHLVRRRGQEARLRCSPMKGHSHVYWYRQLPEEGLKFMVYLQKENIIDESGMPKERFSAEFPKEGPSILRIQQVVRGDSAAYFCASGELGNSNQPQHFGDGTRLSIL.

This clone appeared a single time. This chain uses TRBV28 with TRBJ1-1; D remains ambiguous. The V end lost 7 bases, the J end lost 9 bases, and 15 bases lay between the germline ends. Germline V gene sequence: CDR1 MDHEN, CDR2 SYDVKM. This CDR3 is 12 amino acids long. The chain's CDR3 is CASNSLRAKAFF. The CDR3 DNA sequence: TGTGCCAGCAACAGCTTGCGGGCCAAAGCTTTCTTT.

V usage is TRBV10-3 and J usage is TRBJ1-5; D perhaps matches TRBD1 (5 bases). Trimming took off 6 bases at V and 5 bases at J, with 14 bases between the two ends. The V gene's germline CDR1 is ENHRY and CDR2 SYGVKD. This CDR3 region has 14 residues. The DNA of the CDR3 is TGTGCCATCAGAGAACGTCAGGGAGATCAGCCCCAGCATTTT. It is translated as CAIRERQGDQPQHF.

The rearrangement links TRBV4-1 to TRBJ2-7; no clear D gene. From germline, CDR1 is MGHRA and CDR2 YSYEKL. Trimming removed 1 base at V and 2 bases at J, with 21 bases between. This CDR3 comprises 18 residues. The CDR3 DNA reads as TGCGCCAGCAGCCAAGGACCTCCCGAATCGGACCCTACCTACGAGCAGTACTTC. Translation gives CASSQGPPESDPTYEQYF.